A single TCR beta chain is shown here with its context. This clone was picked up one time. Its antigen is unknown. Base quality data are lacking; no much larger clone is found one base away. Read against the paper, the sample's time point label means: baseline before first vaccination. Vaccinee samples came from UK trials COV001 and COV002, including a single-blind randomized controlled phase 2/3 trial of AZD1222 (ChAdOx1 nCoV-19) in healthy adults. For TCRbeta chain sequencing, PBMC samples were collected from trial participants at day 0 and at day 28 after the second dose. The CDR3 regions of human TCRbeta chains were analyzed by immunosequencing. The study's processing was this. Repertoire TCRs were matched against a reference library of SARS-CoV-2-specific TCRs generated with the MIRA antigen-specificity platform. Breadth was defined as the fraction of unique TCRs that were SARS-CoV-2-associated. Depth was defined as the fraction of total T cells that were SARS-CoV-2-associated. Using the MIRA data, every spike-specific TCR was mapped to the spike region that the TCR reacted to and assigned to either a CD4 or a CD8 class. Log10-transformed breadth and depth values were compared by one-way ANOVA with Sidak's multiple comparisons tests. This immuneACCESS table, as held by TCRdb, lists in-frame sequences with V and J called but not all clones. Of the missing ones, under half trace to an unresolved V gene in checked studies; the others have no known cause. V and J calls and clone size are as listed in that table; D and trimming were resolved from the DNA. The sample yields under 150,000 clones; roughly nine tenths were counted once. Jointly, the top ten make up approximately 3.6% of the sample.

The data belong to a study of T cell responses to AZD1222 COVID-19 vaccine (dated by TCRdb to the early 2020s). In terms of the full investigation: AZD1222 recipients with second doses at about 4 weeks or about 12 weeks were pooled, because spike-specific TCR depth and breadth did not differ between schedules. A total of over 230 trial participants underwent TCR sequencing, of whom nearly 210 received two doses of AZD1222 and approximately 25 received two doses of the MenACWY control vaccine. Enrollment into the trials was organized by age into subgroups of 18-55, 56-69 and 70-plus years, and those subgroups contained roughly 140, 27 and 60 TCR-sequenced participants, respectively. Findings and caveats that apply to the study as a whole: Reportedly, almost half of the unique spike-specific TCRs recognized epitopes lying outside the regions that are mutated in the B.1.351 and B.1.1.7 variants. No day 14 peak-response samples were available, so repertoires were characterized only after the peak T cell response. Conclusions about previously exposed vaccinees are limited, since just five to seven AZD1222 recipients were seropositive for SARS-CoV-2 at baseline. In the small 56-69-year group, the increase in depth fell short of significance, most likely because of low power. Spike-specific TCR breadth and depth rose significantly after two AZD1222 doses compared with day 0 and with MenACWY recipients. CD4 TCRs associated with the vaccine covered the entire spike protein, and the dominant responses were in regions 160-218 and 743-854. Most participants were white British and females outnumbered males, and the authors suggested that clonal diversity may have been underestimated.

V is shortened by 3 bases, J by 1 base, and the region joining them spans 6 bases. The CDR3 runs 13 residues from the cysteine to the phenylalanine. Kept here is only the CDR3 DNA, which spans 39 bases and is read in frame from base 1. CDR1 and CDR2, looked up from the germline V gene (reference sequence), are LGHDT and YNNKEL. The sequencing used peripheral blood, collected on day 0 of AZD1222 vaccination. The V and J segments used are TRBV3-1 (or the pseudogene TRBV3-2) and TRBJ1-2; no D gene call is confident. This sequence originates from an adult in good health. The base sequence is TGTGCCAGCAGCCAGACGGTTAACTATGGCTACACCTTC. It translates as CASSQTVNYGYTF.